Sequencing of this T cell receptor beta chain was carried out in a study of blood T cell repertoires in COVID-19. Profiling relied on immunoSEQ multiplex PCR, and the TCRdb table lists in-frame clones only, not all of them. The sample holds about 130,000 clones, 85% to 90% seen once. This TCR derives from a human donor in a cohort sampled during active COVID-19. Specimen: peripheral blood.

The CDR3 region is CASSFGQGVEYGYTF. CDR3 nucleotide sequence: TGTGCCAGCAGCTTTGGACAGGGGGTAGAGTATGGCTACACCTTC. V gene TRBV9 combines with J gene TRBJ1-2; 10 bases are a match to TRBD1. V lost 4 bases, J lost 5 bases, and 8 bases stayed unmatched. The CDR3 length is 15 residues. From germline, CDR1 is SGDLS and CDR2 YYNGEE.